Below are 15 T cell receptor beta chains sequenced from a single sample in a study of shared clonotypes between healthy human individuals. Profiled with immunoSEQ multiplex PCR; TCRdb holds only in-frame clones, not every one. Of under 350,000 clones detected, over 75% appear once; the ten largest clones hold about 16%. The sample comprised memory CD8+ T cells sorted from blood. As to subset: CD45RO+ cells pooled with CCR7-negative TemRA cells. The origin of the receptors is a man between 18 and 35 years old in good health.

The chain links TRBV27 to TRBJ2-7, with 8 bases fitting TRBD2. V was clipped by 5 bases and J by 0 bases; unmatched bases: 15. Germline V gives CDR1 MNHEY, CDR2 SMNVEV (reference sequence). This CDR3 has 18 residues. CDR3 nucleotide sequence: TGTGCCAGCAGTCCCAAACCACGACTAGCGCGCATCTCCTACGAGCAGTACTTC. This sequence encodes CASSPKPRLARISYEQYF.

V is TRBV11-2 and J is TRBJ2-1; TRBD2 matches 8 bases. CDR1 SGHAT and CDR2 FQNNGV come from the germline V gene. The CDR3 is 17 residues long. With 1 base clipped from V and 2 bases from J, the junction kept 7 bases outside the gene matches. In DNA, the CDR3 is TGTGCCAGCAGCTTAGTCCGTAAGCGGGAGCCCTACAATGAGCAGTTCTTC. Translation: CASSLVRKREPYNEQFF.

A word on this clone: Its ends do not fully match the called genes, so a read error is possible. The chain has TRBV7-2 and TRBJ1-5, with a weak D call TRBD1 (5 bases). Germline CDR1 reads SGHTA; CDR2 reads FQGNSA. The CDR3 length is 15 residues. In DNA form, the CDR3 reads TGTGCCAGCAGCCTAGCGGGACGGCTCAATCAGCCCCAGCATTTT. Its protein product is CASSLAGRLNQPQHF.

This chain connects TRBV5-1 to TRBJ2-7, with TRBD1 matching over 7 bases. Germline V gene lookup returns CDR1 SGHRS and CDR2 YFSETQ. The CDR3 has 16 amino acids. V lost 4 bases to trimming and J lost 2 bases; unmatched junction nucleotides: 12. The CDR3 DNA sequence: TGCGCCAGCAGCACGGAGTCGACAGGGATACCCTACGAGCAGTACTTC. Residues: CASSTESTGIPYEQYF.

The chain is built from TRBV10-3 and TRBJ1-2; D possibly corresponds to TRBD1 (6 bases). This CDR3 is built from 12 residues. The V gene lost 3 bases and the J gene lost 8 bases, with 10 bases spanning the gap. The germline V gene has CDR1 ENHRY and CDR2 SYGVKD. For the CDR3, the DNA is TGTGCCATCAGTGACAGGGGCGGCGGCTACACCTTC. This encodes CAISDRGGGYTF.

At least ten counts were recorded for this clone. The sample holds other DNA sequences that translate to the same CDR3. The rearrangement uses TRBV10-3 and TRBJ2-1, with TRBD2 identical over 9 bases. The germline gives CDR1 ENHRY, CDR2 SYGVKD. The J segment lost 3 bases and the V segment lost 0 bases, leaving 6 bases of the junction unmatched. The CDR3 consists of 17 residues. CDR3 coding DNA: TGTGCCATCAGTGAGTCGAAAGCTAGCGGGGACTACAATGAGCAGTTCTTC. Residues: CAISESKASGDYNEQFF.

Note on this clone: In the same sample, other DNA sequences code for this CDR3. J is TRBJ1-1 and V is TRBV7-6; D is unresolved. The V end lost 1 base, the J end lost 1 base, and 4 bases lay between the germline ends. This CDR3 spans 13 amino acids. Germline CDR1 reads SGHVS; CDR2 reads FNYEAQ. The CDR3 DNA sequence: TGTGCCAGCAGCTTAGAGGGGAACACTGAAGCTTTCTTT. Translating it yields CASSLEGNTEAFF.

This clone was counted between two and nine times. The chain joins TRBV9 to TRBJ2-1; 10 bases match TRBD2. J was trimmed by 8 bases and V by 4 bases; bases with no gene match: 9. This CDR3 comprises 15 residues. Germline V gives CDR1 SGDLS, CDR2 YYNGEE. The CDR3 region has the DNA TGTGCCAGCAGCCCCTGGGTAGCGGGGGGCGATGAGCAGTTCTTC. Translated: CASSPWVAGGDEQFF.

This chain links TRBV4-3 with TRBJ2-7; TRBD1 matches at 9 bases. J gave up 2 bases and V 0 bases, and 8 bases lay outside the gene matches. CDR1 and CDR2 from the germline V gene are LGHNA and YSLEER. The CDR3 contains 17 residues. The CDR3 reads CASSQEASGQGTYEQYF. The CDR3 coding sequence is TGCGCCAGCAGCCAAGAGGCTAGCGGACAGGGGACCTACGAGCAGTACTTC.

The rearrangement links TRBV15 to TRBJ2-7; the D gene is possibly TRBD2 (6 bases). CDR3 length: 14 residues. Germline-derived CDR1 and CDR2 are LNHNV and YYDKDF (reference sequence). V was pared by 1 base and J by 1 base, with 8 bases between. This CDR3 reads CATSRGGESYEQYF. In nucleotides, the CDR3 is TGTGCCACCAGCAGAGGCGGGGAATCCTACGAGCAGTACTTC. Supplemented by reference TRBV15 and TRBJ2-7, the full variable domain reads DAMVIQNPRYQVTQFGKPVTLSCSQTLNHNVMYWYQQKSSQAPKLLFHYYDKDFNNEADTPDNFQSRRPNTSFCFLDIRSPGLGDTAMYLCATSRGGESYEQYFGPGTRLTVT.

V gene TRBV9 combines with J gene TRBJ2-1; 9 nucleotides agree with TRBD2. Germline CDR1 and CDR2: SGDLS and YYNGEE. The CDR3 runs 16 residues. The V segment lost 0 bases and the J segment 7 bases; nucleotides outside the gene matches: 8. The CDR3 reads CASSVEGSGRTNEQFF. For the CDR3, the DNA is TGTGCCAGCAGCGTAGAGGGTAGCGGGAGAACAAATGAGCAGTTCTTC.

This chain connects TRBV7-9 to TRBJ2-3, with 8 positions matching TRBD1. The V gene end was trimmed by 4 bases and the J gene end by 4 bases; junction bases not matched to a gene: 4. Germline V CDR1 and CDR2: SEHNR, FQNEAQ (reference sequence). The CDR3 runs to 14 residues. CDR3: CASSYRQGPDTQYF. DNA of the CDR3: TGTGCCAGCAGCTACCGACAGGGGCCAGATACGCAGTATTTT.

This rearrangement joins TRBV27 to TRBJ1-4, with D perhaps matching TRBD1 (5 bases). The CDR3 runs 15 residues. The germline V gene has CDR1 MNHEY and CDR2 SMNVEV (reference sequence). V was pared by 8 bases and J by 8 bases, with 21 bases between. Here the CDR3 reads CASAPTDGGGEKLFF. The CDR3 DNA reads TGTGCCAGCGCCCCTACGGACGGCGGGGGGGAAAAACTGTTTTTT.

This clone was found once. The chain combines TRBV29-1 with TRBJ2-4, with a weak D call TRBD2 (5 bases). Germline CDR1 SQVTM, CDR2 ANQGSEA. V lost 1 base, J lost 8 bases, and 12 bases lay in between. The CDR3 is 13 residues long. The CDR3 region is CSVEVLGGDIQYF. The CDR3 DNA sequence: TGCAGCGTTGAAGTACTAGGTGGGGACATTCAGTACTTC.

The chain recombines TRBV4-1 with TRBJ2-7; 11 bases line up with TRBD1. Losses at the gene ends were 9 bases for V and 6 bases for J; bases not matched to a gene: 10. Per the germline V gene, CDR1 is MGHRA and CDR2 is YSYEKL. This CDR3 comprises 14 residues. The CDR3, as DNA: TGCGCCAGAACCTCAACCGGGACAGGGGGCGAGCAGTACTTC. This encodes CARTSTGTGGEQYF.